This TCR beta chain was profiled in a study of technical replicates of blood from a handful of donors. Measured with immunoSEQ multiplex PCR; TCRdb has only the in-frame clones, and not every one. The sample has more than 70,000 clones; 93% are singletons. The CDR3 runs to 14 residues. V lost 5 bases to trimming and J lost 4 bases, with 12 bases between them. Germline V gene sequence: CDR1 SGHRS, CDR2 YFSETQ. The sequence derives from a human donor in good health. The genes are TRBV5-1 and TRBJ2-2; perhaps TRBD2 as D (6 bases). The sequenced material came from T cells isolated from PBMCs. The CDR3 is CASRSGSRTGELFF. CDR3 DNA: TGCGCCAGCAGGTCCGGGAGTCGCACCGGGGAGCTGTTTTTT.